This TCR beta chain was obtained from a study of T-cell reconstitution after alpha-beta-depleted transplantation in children. Of note for this clonotype: One base away lies a much larger clone, so this may be a sequencing read error.

The authors prepared the TCRbeta library with unique molecular identifiers. TCRdb recomputed calls from the PCR reads with MiXCR, one row per CDR3 protein. This table holds some 250,000 distinct CDR3 sequences, around 12% found once. CDR3 size: 14 residues. V was trimmed by 2 bases and J by 3 bases, leaving 10 bases between them. The germline V gene has CDR1 SGHTA and CDR2 FQGNSA. The sequence derives from a human donor who donated a stem cell graft to a child with acute lymphoblastic leukemia. This specimen consisted of PBMCs from the stem cell graft donor, obtained from the stem cell graft. The V call is TRBV7-2, the J call TRBJ2-5; D is ambiguous. CDR3 sequence reads: CASSLQSFKETQYF. CDR3 coding DNA: TGTGCCAGCAGCTTACAATCGTTTAAAGAGACCCAGTACTTC.